This TCR beta chain originates from a study of T cell responses to AZD1222 COVID-19 vaccine. J was trimmed by 6 bases and V by 1 base; bases with no gene match: 11. Germline CDR1 and CDR2: SGHRS and YFSETQ. This CDR3 spans 16 amino acids. Doses given second, at about 4 or about 12 weeks, were pooled. Assay: immunoSEQ multiplex PCR; the TCRdb copy retains only in-frame clones and omits some. The sample has 150,000 or so clones; roughly nine tenths are singletons. The sequence derives from an adult who received the AZD1222 COVID-19 vaccine. The sample in question was peripheral blood, obtained 28 days after the second AZD1222 dose. V is TRBV5-1 and J is TRBJ2-3, with TRBD2 matching over 7 bases. In DNA form, the CDR3 reads TGCGCCAGCAGCTTGAACGCGGGAGCGGGTCTGGATACGCAGTATTTT. Translating gives CASSLNAGAGLDTQYF.